The entry below describes one T cell receptor beta chain. This specimen belongs to a study of blood T cell repertoires in COVID-19. Study information: Acute-phase and convalescent COVID-19 samples originated in the United States, Italy and Spain. Sample material is recorded as cDNA or gDNA derived from T cells, B-cell-depleted T cells, or PBMCs.

The V end lost 5 bases, the J end lost 0 bases, and 8 bases lay between the germline ends. The germline V gene has CDR1 SEHNR and CDR2 FQNEAQ (reference sequence). There are 14 residues in the CDR3. Original analysis: Counts of nucleated cells, estimated from reference gene primer amplification, were obtained. This table comes from immunoSEQ multiplex PCR, and its TCRdb copy is limited to in-frame clones, with some not included. Clone size and the V and J calls come from that table; the DNA yielded D and trimming. The table has approximately 400,000 clones, 70% to 90% seen once. During active infection, Seattle patients enrolled and were then monitored through disease.

This receptor was identified in a woman between 50 and 59 years old with COVID-19, enrolled during active disease. The chain couples TRBV7-9 to TRBJ1-3; perhaps TRBD1 as D (5 bases). The sequenced sample was peripheral blood. The CDR3 DNA sequence: TGTGCCAGCAGCCCGACAGACTCTGGAAACACCATATATTTT. Residues: CASSPTDSGNTIYF.